A selection of T cell receptor beta chains follows, all from one sample in a study of blood T cell repertoires in COVID-19. Method: immunoSEQ multiplex PCR; TCRdb's copy keeps in-frame clones and lacks some. The sample has approximately 310,000 clones; 75% to 90% are singletons. Source material: PBMCs or T cells enriched from blood (not recorded which). These receptors were taken from a man aged 25 to 40 who had recovered from COVID-19. Each CDR3 is given with its conserved first and last residue. The D gene is left open where the match is weak.

CDR3: CASSLTQNEQFF; DNA: TGTGCCAGCAGCTTGACGCAGAATGAGCAGTTCTTC; J: TRBJ2-1; V: TRBV5-5; D: -
CDR3: CASGVEGPGYEKLFF; DNA: TGTGCCAGCGGGGTAGAGGGTCCGGGATATGAAAAACTGTTTTTT; J: TRBJ1-4; V: TRBV2; D: -
CDR3: CASSLRAGSTDTQYF; DNA: TGTGCCAGCAGCTTAAGGGCAGGTAGCACAGATACGCAGTATTTT; J: TRBJ2-3; V: TRBV7-3; D: -
CDR3: CASSEQGGSSYEQYF; DNA: TGTGCCAGCAGCGAACAGGGTGGCAGCTCCTACGAGCAGTACTTC; J: TRBJ2-7; V: TRBV9; D: -
CDR3: CASSASVDTGELFF; DNA: TGTGCCAGCAGTGCCTCGGTTGACACCGGGGAGCTGTTTTTT; J: TRBJ2-2; V: TRBV9; D: -
CDR3: CASSYAGANTGELFF; DNA: TGTGCCAGCAGTTACGCGGGGGCGAACACCGGGGAGCTGTTTTTT; J: TRBJ2-2; V: TRBV2; D: TRBD2
CDR3: CASSTTGANTGELFF; DNA: TGTGCCAGCAGTACAACAGGGGCGAACACCGGGGAGCTGTTTTTT; J: TRBJ2-2; V: TRBV6-5; D: TRBD1
CDR3: CASSQAGTPGRNYGYTF; DNA: TGCGCCAGCAGCCAGGCCGGGACACCAGGACGGAACTATGGCTACACCTTC; J: TRBJ1-2; V: TRBV4-1; D: -
CDR3: CASSYSRYEQYF; DNA: TGTGCCAGCAGTTACTCGCGGTACGAGCAGTACTTC; J: TRBJ2-7; V: TRBV6-2/TRBV6-3; D: -
CDR3: CAWRGTGGVRHTGELFF; DNA: TGTGCCTGGAGGGGGACAGGTGGAGTCCGGCACACCGGGGAGCTGTTTTTT; J: TRBJ2-2; V: TRBV30; D: TRBD1
CDR3: CASTLAGGWDEQFF; DNA: TGTGCCAGCACGTTAGCGGGGGGCTGGGATGAGCAGTTCTTC; J: TRBJ2-1; V: TRBV5-6; D: TRBD2
CDR3: CAISETQGLAGELFF; DNA: TGTGCCATCAGTGAGACCCAGGGGTTGGCCGGGGAGCTGTTTTTT; J: TRBJ2-2; V: TRBV10-3; D: -
CDR3: CATSPGQANTEAFF; DNA: TGTGCCACCAGCCCGGGACAAGCGAACACTGAAGCTTTCTTT; J: TRBJ1-1; V: TRBV15; D: -
CDR3: CATQETITDTQYF; DNA: TGCGCCACGCAAGAAACAATCACAGATACGCAGTATTTT; J: TRBJ2-3; V: TRBV5-1; D: -
CDR3: CATSRAGYEQYF; DNA: TGTGCCACCAGCAGAGCGGGCTACGAGCAGTACTTC; J: TRBJ2-7; V: TRBV15; D: -
CDR3: CASSPDRGAYEQYF; DNA: TGTGCCAGCAGCCCTGACAGGGGGGCGTACGAGCAGTACTTC; J: TRBJ2-7; V: TRBV27; D: TRBD1
CDR3: CASLKQETYEQYF; DNA: TGTGCCAGCCTAAAACAGGAGACCTACGAGCAGTACTTC; J: TRBJ2-7; V: TRBV6-5; D: -
CDR3: CASSVGAGRHNNSPLHF; DNA: TGTGCCAGCAGCGTAGGGGCAGGCCGACATAATAATTCACCCCTCCACTTT; J: TRBJ1-6; V: TRBV9; D: -
CDR3: CASSRQVWETQYF; DNA: TGTGCCAGCAGTAGGCAGGTCTGGGAGACCCAGTACTTC; J: TRBJ2-5; V: TRBV28; D: -
CDR3: CASSSQGNSPLHF; DNA: TGTGCCAGCAGCTCACAGGGGAACTCACCCCTCCACTTT; J: TRBJ1-6; V: TRBV7-3; D: TRBD1
CDR3: CASSQGEHSGTEAFF; DNA: TGTGCCAGCAGCCAAGGCGAGCACAGTGGCACTGAAGCTTTCTTT; J: TRBJ1-1; V: TRBV4-2; D: -
CDR3: CASSLEGQSTGELFF; DNA: TGCGCCAGCAGCTTGGAGGGGCAATCCACCGGGGAGCTGTTTTTT; J: TRBJ2-2; V: TRBV5-1; D: -
CDR3: CASSHPQDRAGETQYF; DNA: TGCGCCAGCAGCCATCCCCAGGACAGGGCGGGAGAGACCCAGTACTTC; J: TRBJ2-5; V: TRBV4-1; D: TRBD1
CDR3: CASRGGQGDNSPLHF; DNA: TGTGCCAGCAGGGGGGGACAGGGGGATAATTCACCCCTCCACTTT; J: TRBJ1-6; V: TRBV27; D: TRBD1
CDR3: CASSEGRRGLNTEAFF; DNA: TGTGCCAGCAGTGAAGGCAGGCGAGGGCTGAACACTGAAGCTTTCTTT; J: TRBJ1-1; V: TRBV2; D: -
CDR3: CAWAGTGGIGELFF; DNA: TGTGCCTGGGCCGGGACAGGGGGAATCGGGGAGCTGTTTTTT; J: TRBJ2-2; V: TRBV30; D: TRBD1